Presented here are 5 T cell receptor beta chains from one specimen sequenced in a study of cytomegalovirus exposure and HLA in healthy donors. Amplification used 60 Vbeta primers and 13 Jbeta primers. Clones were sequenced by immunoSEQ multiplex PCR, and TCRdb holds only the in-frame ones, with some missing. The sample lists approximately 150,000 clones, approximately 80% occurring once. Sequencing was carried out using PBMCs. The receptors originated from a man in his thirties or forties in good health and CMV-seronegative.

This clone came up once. The CDR3 DNA sequence: TGTGCCAGCAGTGCAGCAAGGGGGGGAGCCTACAATGAGCAGTTCTTC. It translates to CASSAARGGAYNEQFF. The chain carries TRBV2 and TRBJ2-1; D may be TRBD2 (7 bases). Looked up from germline, CDR1 is SNHLY and CDR2 is FYNNEI. The CDR3 covers 16 residues. Trimming took 4 bases from V and 2 from J, leaving 15 bases between them.

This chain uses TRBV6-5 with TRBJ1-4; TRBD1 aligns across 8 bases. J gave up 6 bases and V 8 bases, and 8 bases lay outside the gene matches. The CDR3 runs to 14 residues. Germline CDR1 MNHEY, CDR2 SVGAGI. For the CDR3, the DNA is TGTGCCAGCGGAAACAGGGGGGGAGATGAAAAACTGTTTTTT. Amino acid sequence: CASGNRGGDEKLFF.

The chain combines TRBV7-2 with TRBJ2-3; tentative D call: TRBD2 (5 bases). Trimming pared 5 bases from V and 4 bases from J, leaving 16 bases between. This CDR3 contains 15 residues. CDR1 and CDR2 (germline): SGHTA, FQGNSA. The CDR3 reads CASSPPPGRSDTQYF. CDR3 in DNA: TGTGCCAGCAGCCCCCCCCCTGGGAGATCAGATACGCAGTATTTT.

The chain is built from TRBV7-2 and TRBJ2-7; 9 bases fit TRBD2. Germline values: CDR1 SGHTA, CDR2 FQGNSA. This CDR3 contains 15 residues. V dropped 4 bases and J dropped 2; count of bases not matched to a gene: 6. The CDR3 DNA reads TGTGCCAGCAGCTACCTAGCGGGGTCGACCTACGAGCAGTACTTC. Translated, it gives CASSYLAGSTYEQYF.

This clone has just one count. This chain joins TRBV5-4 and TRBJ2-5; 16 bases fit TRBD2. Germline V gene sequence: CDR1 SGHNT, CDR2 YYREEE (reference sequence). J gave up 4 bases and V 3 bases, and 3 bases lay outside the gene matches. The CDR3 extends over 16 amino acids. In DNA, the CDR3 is TGTGCCAGCAGCTGGGGGACTAGCGGGAGGGGAGAGACCCAGTACTTC. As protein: CASSWGTSGRGETQYF.